Following are 17 T cell receptor beta chains from one sample sequenced in a study of cytomegalovirus exposure and HLA in healthy donors. Both 60 Vbeta primers and 13 Jbeta primers went into the PCR. Repertoires were generated with immunoSEQ multiplex PCR, while TCRdb's copy carries only in-frame clones and drops some. The sample contains 150,000 to 250,000 clones, around 74% of which appear only once. The sample comprised PBMCs. These receptors were collected from a girl aged 5 to 17 in good health and CMV-seropositive.

This rearrangement joins TRBV4-1 to TRBJ1-3; 7 nucleotides line up with TRBD1. CDR3 size: 17 residues. V shed 4 bases, J shed 5 bases, and the junction held 14 bases outside the gene matches. Germline V gives CDR1 MGHRA, CDR2 YSYEKL. CDR3 nucleotide sequence: TGCGCCAGCAGCCTCTTTTCGACAGGGAAGGGGAGAAACACCATATATTTT. It is translated as CASSLFSTGKGRNTIYF.

The rearrangement uses TRBV7-2 and TRBJ1-6; TRBD1 matches at 7 bases. In germline, CDR1 is SGHTA, CDR2 FQGNSA. CDR3 size: 15 residues. After removal of 4 bases from V and 8 bases from J, the junction contained 8 bases not matched to a gene. The CDR3 nucleotides read TGTGCCAGCAGCTGGGGACAGTCATATCATTCACCCCTCCACTTT. Amino acid sequence: CASSWGQSYHSPLHF.

The chain is built from TRBV5-1 and TRBJ2-1; TRBD2 agrees at 11 bases. In germline, CDR1 is SGHRS, CDR2 YFSETQ. The ends lost 4 bases at V and 8 bases at J; junction bases unmatched: 11. CDR3 size: 16 residues. CDR3 nucleotide sequence: TGCGCCAGCAGCCGGAATAGCGGGGGGGCCGGGGATGAGCAGTTCTTC. Its translation is CASSRNSGGAGDEQFF.

The sample holds one count of this clone. The rearrangement uses TRBV11-2 and TRBJ2-1, with 7 bases identical to TRBD2. CDR3 length: 13 amino acids. Losses at the gene ends were 0 bases for V and 10 bases for J; bases not matched to a gene: 3. Germline V gene sequence: CDR1 SGHAT, CDR2 FQNNGV. In nucleotides, the CDR3 is TGTGCCAGCAGCTTAGATCGGCGGGGGGAGCAGTTCTTC. It codes for CASSLDRRGEQFF.

This sequence joins TRBV18 and TRBJ2-3, with D possibly being TRBD2 (6 bases). Germline CDR1 is KGHSH and CDR2 is LQKENI. The CDR3 has 15 residues. V gave up 1 base and J gave up 0 bases, with 8 bases separating them. CDR3 nucleotide sequence: TGTGCCAGCTCACCACGCGGGGTGAGCACAGATACGCAGTATTTT. The encoded protein is CASSPRGVSTDTQYF.

CDR3 DNA: TGCGCCAGCAGCCAAGAGTACCTAGCGGGGGGATGGGATACGCAGTATTTT. Amino acids: CASSQEYLAGGWDTQYF. The chain couples TRBV4-1 to TRBJ2-3, with TRBD2 identical over 11 bases. This CDR3 is 17 amino acids long. CDR1 is MGHRA and CDR2 is YSYEKL in the germline V gene. V was clipped by 0 bases and J by 6 bases; unmatched bases: 8.

CDR3 region: CASSPTDRGSGNTIYF. CDR3 DNA: TGTGCCAGCAGCCCAACGGACAGGGGCTCTGGAAACACCATATATTTT. The rearrangement joins TRBV4-2 to TRBJ1-3; 9 bases are a match to TRBD1. Trimming at V came to 4 bases and at J to 0 bases, leaving 4 bases not matched to a gene. CDR1 and CDR2 (germline): LGHNA, YNFKEQ. This CDR3 comprises 16 residues.

The chain recombines TRBV6-1 with TRBJ2-7, with a tentative D call TRBD2 (6 bases). V was pared by 3 bases and J by 0 bases, with 9 bases between. Germline V lookup: CDR1 MNHNS, CDR2 SASEGT. The CDR3 runs to 14 residues. CDR3 coding DNA: TGTGCCAGCAGTGACCGGGGGAGCTCCTACGAGCAGTACTTC. It encodes CASSDRGSSYEQYF.

V is TRBV6-1 and J is TRBJ2-7; D possibly corresponds to TRBD1 (5 bases). The length of the CDR3 is 14 residues. Germline V gives CDR1 MNHNS, CDR2 SASEGT. Deletions cut 3 bases from V and 4 bases from J, with 13 bases between. CDR3 DNA: TGTGCCAGCAGTGATTTAGGGGTAACGTACGAGCAGTACTTC. Translating it yields CASSDLGVTYEQYF.

This chain uses TRBV30 with TRBJ2-1; 8 bases agree with TRBD2. The CDR3 extends over 15 amino acids. Unmatched junction bases numbered 6, after V lost 1 base and J lost 4 bases. The germline gives CDR1 GTSNPN, CDR2 SVGIG (reference sequence). The CDR3 protein is CAWSGSGGGYNEQFF. CDR3 sequence (DNA): TGTGCCTGGAGTGGGTCGGGAGGGGGGTACAATGAGCAGTTCTTC.

V and J are TRBV4-3 and TRBJ2-7; D unclear. The CDR3 extends over 15 amino acids. Looked up from germline, CDR1 is LGHNA and CDR2 is YSLEER. Trimming pared 0 bases from V and 0 bases from J, leaving 9 bases between. This CDR3 is CASSQDRVASYEQYF. For the CDR3, the DNA is TGCGCCAGCAGCCAAGATCGCGTCGCCTCCTACGAGCAGTACTTC.

The chain couples TRBV2 to TRBJ1-5, with 8 positions matching TRBD1. V shed 7 bases, J shed 6 bases, and the junction held 8 bases outside the gene matches. Per the germline V gene, CDR1 is SNHLY and CDR2 is FYNNEI. This CDR3 is 14 amino acids long. Here the CDR3 reads CASNGQGIGQPQHF. In DNA form, the CDR3 reads TGTGCCAGCAATGGACAGGGAATCGGTCAGCCCCAGCATTTT.

The V call is TRBV4-3, the J call TRBJ1-2; 8 nucleotides align to TRBD1. The V gene's germline CDR1 is LGHNA and CDR2 YSLEER. CDR3 length equals 16 residues. With 0 bases clipped from V and 4 bases from J, the junction kept 7 bases outside the gene matches. The DNA of the CDR3 is TGCGCCAGCAGCCAAGATTCATACAGGGGGATCTATGGCTACACCTTC. Amino acids: CASSQDSYRGIYGYTF.

The chain uses TRBV7-8 and TRBJ2-1, with a possible D match to TRBD1 (5 bases). V was shortened by 2 bases and J by 7 bases, with 9 bases between the two germline ends. CDR3 length: 13 amino acids. Germline loops: CDR1 SGHVS, CDR2 FQNEAQ. CDR3 sequence: CASSLFRENEQFF. For the CDR3, the DNA is TGTGCCAGCAGCTTATTCAGGGAAAATGAGCAGTTCTTC.

V gene TRBV6-4 combines with J gene TRBJ2-3, with 15 bases fitting TRBD2. CDR3 length: 16 amino acids. In germline, CDR1 is MRHNA, CDR2 SNTAGT. The J segment lost 4 bases and the V segment lost 2 bases, leaving 1 base of the junction unmatched. CDR3 loop: CASSDGLAGGADTQYF. CDR3 DNA sequence: TGTGCCAGCAGTGACGGACTAGCGGGGGGGGCAGATACGCAGTATTTT.

J is TRBJ2-5 and V is TRBV25-1; tentatively, D is TRBD2 (5 bases). Looked up from germline, CDR1 is MGHDK and CDR2 is SYGVNS. The ends were cut back, 6 bases at V and 4 bases at J, with 9 bases in the middle. The CDR3 sequence is 12 residues long. In DNA form, the CDR3 reads TGTGCCAGCAGCGATGGACTAGAGACCCAGTACTTC. Amino acid sequence: CASSDGLETQYF.

This clone was detected only once. The chain uses TRBV25-1 and TRBJ1-4; TRBD1 aligns across 7 bases. Germline values: CDR1 MGHDK, CDR2 SYGVNS. V shed 2 bases, J shed 3 bases, and the junction held 6 bases outside the gene matches. The CDR3 contains 16 residues. The CDR3 is CASSESKQGPNEKLFF. The CDR3 nucleotides are TGTGCCAGCAGTGAAAGTAAACAGGGGCCTAATGAAAAACTGTTTTTT.